The clone carrying this T cell receptor beta chain was seen once. Its antigen is not identified. This entry comes from a study of cytomegalovirus exposure and HLA in healthy donors. The study's findings and limits: Accurate prediction of HLA-A and HLA-B alleles (for most subjects) was reportedly achieved from TCR beta sequences. In a later analysis, TCR beta V- and J-gene trimming showed a link to a missense DCLRE1C variant.

The PCR was carried out with 60 Vbeta primers and 13 Jbeta primers. Generated by immunoSEQ multiplex PCR, the TCRdb table keeps only in-frame clones and is missing some. This table holds about 130,000 clones, about 80% found once. This CDR3 has 16 residues. Germline-derived CDR1 and CDR2 are MNHEY and SMNVEV (reference sequence). V was clipped by 5 bases and J by 0 bases; unmatched bases: 7. The chain carries TRBV27 and TRBJ2-1; the match to TRBD2 covers 7 bases. Sequencing was done on a sample of PBMCs. The origin of this receptor is a man aged 25 to 45 in good health and CMV-seronegative. The CDR3 protein is CASSVERGFSYNEQFF. The DNA for the CDR3 is TGTGCCAGCAGTGTTGAGCGGGGCTTCTCCTACAATGAGCAGTTCTTC.